The 20 T cell receptor beta chains presented below share a single source sample, sequenced in a study of graft-versus-host responses after intestinal transplantation. Produced via immunoSEQ multiplex PCR; TCRdb's table is partial and in-frame only. The repertoire holds around 88,000 clones, 91% seen once, with around 7.6% in the top ten. These TCRs are of unknown antigen specificity. Sequenced material: unstimulated CD8+ T cells sorted from spleen or lymph node cells, taken before transplant. The receptors originated from a human donor who was the organ donor for an intestinal transplant.

The chain has TRBV2 and TRBJ1-1, with D hard to call. Germline V gene sequence: CDR1 SNHLY, CDR2 FYNNEI. V was shortened by 2 bases and J by 4 bases, with 14 bases between the two germline ends. The CDR3 has 15 amino acids. The CDR3 bases are TGTGCCAGCAGTGAATACCCCCTTTGGGGCACTGAAGCTTTCTTT. The encoded protein is CASSEYPLWGTEAFF. The full variable domain, completed using reference TRBV2 and TRBJ1-1, is EPEVTQTPSHQVTQMGQEVILRCVPISNHLYFYWYRQILGQKVEFLVSFYNNEISEKSEIFDDQFSVERPDGSNFTLKIRSTKLEDSAMYFCASSEYPLWGTEAFFGQGTRLTVV.

J is TRBJ2-5 and V is TRBV27, with unresolved D. The closer fit of TRBJ2-7 to the DNA end suggests the J call may be wrong. Germline CDR1 reads MNHEY; CDR2 reads SMNVEV (reference sequence). The CDR3 consists of 13 residues. The CDR3 loop reads CASSPGLQYEQYF. In DNA form, the CDR3 reads TGTGCCAGCAGTCCCGGCCTCCAGTACGAGCAGTACTTC.

J is TRBJ2-1 and V is TRBV5-6; 8 nucleotides match TRBD1. The CDR3 contains 16 residues. Trimming removed 0 bases from V and 7 bases from J; junction bases left unmatched: 9. From germline, CDR1 is SGHDT and CDR2 YYEEEE. The CDR3 nucleotides are TGTGCCAGCAGCTTGGTATTCGGACAGGGCCGTAATGAGCAGTTCTTC. Translation: CASSLVFGQGRNEQFF.

The chain is built from TRBV6-6 and TRBJ2-7, with D maybe TRBD2 (6 bases). Looked up from germline, CDR1 is MNHNY and CDR2 is SVGAGI (reference sequence). The CDR3 runs 11 residues. Deletions cut 5 bases from V and 5 bases from J, with 7 bases between. The DNA of the CDR3 is TGTGCCAGCAGTGTAGCGGACGAGCAGTACTTC. As protein: CASSVADEQYF.

This chain joins TRBV5-1 and TRBJ2-1, with 7 bases matching TRBD1. The junction had 4 bases not matched to a gene; V was cut back by 4 bases and J by 6 bases. This CDR3 region has 13 residues. The V gene's germline CDR1 is SGHRS and CDR2 YFSETQ. The CDR3 reads CASSPTGSNEQFF. The CDR3 DNA is TGCGCCAGCAGCCCGACAGGGTCCAATGAGCAGTTCTTC.

V is TRBV11-3 and J is TRBJ2-5; tentative D call: TRBD2 (6 bases). Germline lookup yields CDR1 SGHNT and CDR2 YENEEA. There are 13 residues in the CDR3. Between the trimmed V and J ends, which lost 5 bases and 4 bases, there was a span of 11 bases. CDR3: CASSILGGETQYF. In DNA, the CDR3 is TGTGCCAGCAGCATCTTGGGGGGAGAGACCCAGTACTTC.

V is TRBV7-9 and J is TRBJ2-7; the D is unclear. The CDR3 covers 12 residues. Trimming stripped 6 bases from V and 0 bases from J, with 6 bases between. The germline V gene encodes CDR1 SEHNR and CDR2 FQNEAQ (reference sequence). CDR3 residues: CASRGISYEQYF. As DNA, the CDR3 is TGTGCCAGCAGGGGGATCTCCTACGAGCAGTACTTC.

This sequence joins TRBV4-1 and TRBJ2-7; no clear D. CDR1 MGHRA and CDR2 YSYEKL come from the germline V gene. The CDR3 runs to 15 residues. The germline V and J ends were trimmed by 0 bases and 3 bases, with 12 bases remaining between them. CDR3 nucleotide sequence: TGCGCCAGCAGCCAAGAATTCCTACGGATCTACGAGCAGTACTTC. It is translated as CASSQEFLRIYEQYF.

The chain carries TRBV2 and TRBJ1-1; 7 bases fit TRBD1. The CDR3 sequence is 14 residues long. Trimming cost V 6 bases and J 1 base; bases outside gene matches: 5. Germline CDR1 is SNHLY and CDR2 is FYNNEI. The CDR3 DNA reads TGTGCCAGCAGCCAGGGGGGTACGAACACTGAAGCTTTCTTT. The encoded protein is CASSQGGTNTEAFF. Full variable domain (missing parts from reference TRBV2 and TRBJ1-1): EPEVTQTPSHQVTQMGQEVILRCVPISNHLYFYWYRQILGQKVEFLVSFYNNEISEKSEIFDDQFSVERPDGSNFTLKIRSTKLEDSAMYFCASSQGGTNTEAFFGQGTRLTVV.

The chain joins TRBV11-3 to TRBJ2-5, with D unclear. Germline CDR1 SGHNT, CDR2 YENEEA. CDR3 length: 12 residues. The ends were cut back, 5 bases at V and 5 bases at J, with 9 bases in the middle. The CDR3 nucleotides are TGTGCCAGCAGCGTCTCTCGGGAGACCCAGTACTTC. Protein sequence: CASSVSRETQYF.

The chain carries TRBV6-5 and TRBJ1-4; the D gene is possibly TRBD1 (6 bases). V shed 2 bases and J shed 10 bases, with 14 bases lying between them. The CDR3 consists of 14 residues. CDR1 and CDR2 from the germline V gene are MNHEY and SVGAGI. CDR3 nucleotide sequence: TGTGCCAGCAGTTACACCGGGGGCGAGGTAAAACTGTTTTTT. Translating it yields CASSYTGGEVKLFF.

The chain employs TRBV6-5 and TRBJ2-7, with TRBD2 identical over 9 bases. The ends lost 5 bases at V and 5 bases at J; junction bases unmatched: 1. Germline values: CDR1 MNHEY, CDR2 SVGAGI. The CDR3 is made up of 12 amino acids. The CDR3 here is CASSLAGHEQYF. Here the CDR3 DNA reads TGTGCCAGCAGTCTAGCGGGGCACGAGCAGTACTTC.

This chain joins TRBV6-6 and TRBJ1-4; a possible D gene is TRBD1 (5 bases). Germline-derived CDR1 and CDR2 are MNHNY and SVGAGI (reference sequence). The length of the CDR3 is 12 residues. V lost 2 bases and J 8 bases, leaving 6 bases between the germline ends. In DNA, the CDR3 is TGTGCCAGCAGTTACGGGGGGGAAAAACTGTTTTTT. Residues: CASSYGGEKLFF.

V and J are TRBV2 and TRBJ2-1, with D hard to call. Trimming cost V 5 bases and J 6 bases, with 2 bases left between them. The germline CDR1 and CDR2 sequences are SNHLY and FYNNEI. The CDR3 sequence is 10 residues long. The CDR3 reads CASSSNEQFF. CDR3 nucleotide sequence: TGTGCCAGCAGTTCCAATGAGCAGTTCTTC.

This chain links TRBV28 with TRBJ1-3; D call uncertain. CDR3 length: 17 residues. Germline V gene sequence: CDR1 MDHEN, CDR2 SYDVKM. V lost 5 bases to trimming and J lost 1 base, with 18 bases between them. In nucleotides, the CDR3 is TGTGCCAGCAGTACCTCGACCATCAGTTGGTCTGGAAACACCATATATTTT. The encoded protein is CASSTSTISWSGNTIYF.

This chain joins TRBV7-2 and TRBJ1-1; 8 bases fit TRBD1. The CDR3 is 15 amino acids. Germline V gene sequence: CDR1 SGHTA, CDR2 FQGNSA. Trimming at V came to 3 bases and at J to 2 bases, leaving 5 bases not matched to a gene. CDR3 sequence reads: CASSFFGTGNTEAFF. CDR3 sequence (DNA): TGTGCCAGCAGCTTTTTCGGGACAGGAAACACTGAAGCTTTCTTT.

The V and J genes are TRBV4-2 and TRBJ2-7; weak D call: TRBD2 (6 bases). V gave up 0 bases and J gave up 0 bases, with 15 bases separating them. CDR3 length: 17 amino acids. Germline loops: CDR1 LGHNA, CDR2 YNFKEQ. The CDR3 DNA is TGTGCCAGCAGCCAAGATGGGGGAGGCAGCATCTCCTACGAGCAGTACTTC. Encoded protein: CASSQDGGGSISYEQYF.

This clone occurred once. This chain uses TRBV5-1 with TRBJ2-7, with D perhaps TRBD2 (7 bases). V was trimmed by 4 bases and J by 4 bases, leaving 15 bases between them. The CDR3 covers 14 residues. Germline CDR1 SGHRS, CDR2 YFSETQ. This CDR3 is CASSPGAGVYEQYF. CDR3 nucleotides: TGCGCCAGCAGCCCAGGGGCGGGAGTGTACGAGCAGTACTTC.

Only one count was recorded for this clone. This rearrangement joins TRBV4-1 to TRBJ2-5; 9 nucleotides align to TRBD2. V lost 0 bases, J lost 4 bases, and 9 bases stayed unmatched. The V gene's germline CDR1 is MGHRA and CDR2 YSYEKL. This CDR3 region has 17 residues. This chain's CDR3 is CASSQEFGGGARETQYF. The DNA of the CDR3 is TGCGCCAGCAGCCAAGAATTTGGCGGGGGGGCTCGAGAGACCCAGTACTTC.

The V and J genes are TRBV14 and TRBJ1-1; the D gene is possibly TRBD1 (6 bases). CDR1 is SGHDN and CDR2 is FVKESK in the germline V gene. The V end lost 2 bases, the J end lost 1 base, and 17 bases lay between the germline ends. This CDR3 region has 17 residues. CDR3 in amino acids: CASSQYSGVMENTEAFF. The CDR3 DNA reads as TGTGCCAGCAGCCAATACTCAGGGGTGATGGAGAACACTGAAGCTTTCTTT.